One T cell receptor (beta chain) is described in this entry. There is no known antigen for this receptor. No base quality values were provided; no much bigger clone lies one nucleotide off. Each collaborating institution followed its own protocols to collect whole blood in K2EDTA tubes. Collaborator samples were shipped for TCRbeta analysis as frozen whole blood, isolated PBMCs, or DNA extracted from either sample type. The germline V gene encodes CDR1 LGHNA and CDR2 YNFKEQ. The CDR3 holds 15 amino acids from the cysteine to the phenylalanine. The sequence is cut down to CDR3 DNA, 45 bases in frame from base 1. Trimming takes 0 bases off V and 7 bases off J; junction bases not matched to a gene: 1. The data belong to a study of blood T cell repertoires in COVID-19 (dated by TCRdb to between 2020 and 2021). General notes on the study: Samples from collaborators originated in the United States, Italy and Spain and spanned both the acute and convalescent phases of COVID-19. The prospective study material was composed of cDNA or gDNA derived from T cells, B-cell-depleted T cells, or PBMCs. The dataset comprised deeply sampled blood TCRbeta repertoires from subjects exposed to, actively infected with, or recovered from COVID-19. The repertoires were released in a freely available public database intended as a resource for research on the immune response to SARS-CoV-2. The samples were drawn from the first 160 participants of the ongoing ImmuneRACE study and from over 950 subjects provided by 6 global collaborators. Sample metadata almost always included a de-identified subject ID, COVID-19 status, age in years and sex. Where available, HLA class I and class II types were taken from metadata supplied by the sample provider and were not determined by assay-based typing. Summary of the overall study and its limitations: How much clinical and demographic metadata was included differed by source and by participant, and the metadata was provided uncurated.

TCRbeta CDR3 regions were amplified from genomic DNA using the immunoSEQ Assay, a bias-controlled multiplex PCR. As for the authors' bioinformatics: The number of nucleated cells in each sample was estimated by amplification of reference gene primers within the assay. To quantify the absolute abundance of each unique TCRbeta CDR3 rearrangement, sequence reads were collapsed and filtered. Productive Simpson clonality was computed per sample as the square root of Simpson's diversity index over productive rearrangements. The source is immuneACCESS, and TCRdb retained only in-frame sequences with V and J called. Part of the clones is not carried over; for the studies checked, unresolved V genes explain less than half of this, and the remainder is unexplained. Clonal size and the V and J genes are those of that table, whereas D and trimming came from the DNA. The sample contains approximately 290,000 clones, about 89% of them found a single time. 0.7% to 0.9% of the sample comes from the top ten.

The source of this sequence is a man aged 30 to 39 with acute or convalescent COVID-19. The chain employs TRBV4-2 and TRBJ1-6; the central 9 bases match TRBD1. Input material: peripheral blood. The CDR3 has the sequence CASSQETGGNSPLHF. The DNA sequence is as follows: TGTGCCAGCAGCCAAGAGACAGGGGGGAATTCACCCCTCCACTTT.